This T cell receptor (beta chain) was sequenced for a study of identical twins. Broader study findings: Fewer insertions characterized abundant cord blood beta clonotypes, whereas memory repertoires showed none. Analyses of zero insertions could, in part, be confounded by invariant MAIT and iNKT cells.

There are 15 residues in the CDR3. Germline loops: CDR1 SQVTM, CDR2 ANQGSEA. The V segment lost 4 bases and the J segment 6 bases; nucleotides outside the gene matches: 11. This clonotype was detected ten times or more. Its antigen is not identified. Via MiXCR, TCRdb re-called the 5' RACE reads, giving one row per CDR3 protein. The sample records hundreds of thousands of distinct CDR3 sequences, approximately 6% being singletons. Sequenced: naive T cells sorted from blood. This TCR derives from a man aged 18 to 30 in good health. The chain recombines TRBV29-1 with TRBJ2-7; TRBD2 agrees at 11 bases. DNA of the CDR3: TGCAGCGTTGTTATAGCGGGAGGGCCCCCCTCCGAGCAGTACTTC. Its protein is CSVVIAGGPPSEQYF.